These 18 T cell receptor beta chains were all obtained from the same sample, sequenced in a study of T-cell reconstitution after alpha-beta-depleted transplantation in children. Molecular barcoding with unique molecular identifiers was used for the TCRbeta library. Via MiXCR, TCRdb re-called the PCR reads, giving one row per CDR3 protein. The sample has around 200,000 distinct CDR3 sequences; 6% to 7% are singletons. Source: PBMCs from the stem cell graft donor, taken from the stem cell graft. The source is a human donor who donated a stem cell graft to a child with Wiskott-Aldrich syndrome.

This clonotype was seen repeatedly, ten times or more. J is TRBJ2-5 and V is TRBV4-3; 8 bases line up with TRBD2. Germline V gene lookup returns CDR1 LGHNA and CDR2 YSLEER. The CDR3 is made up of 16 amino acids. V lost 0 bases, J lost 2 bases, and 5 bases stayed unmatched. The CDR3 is CASSQEGLAKQETQYF. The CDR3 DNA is TGCGCCAGCAGCCAAGAAGGACTAGCAAAACAAGAGACCCAGTACTTC.

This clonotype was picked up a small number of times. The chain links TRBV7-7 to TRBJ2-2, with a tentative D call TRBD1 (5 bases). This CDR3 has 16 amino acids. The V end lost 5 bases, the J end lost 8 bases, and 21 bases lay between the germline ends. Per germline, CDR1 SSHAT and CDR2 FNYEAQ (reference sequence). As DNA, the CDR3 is TGTGCCAGCAGCCCCAAGGCAGGGCCCCGAGTTGGGGAGCTGTTTTTT. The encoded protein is CASSPKAGPRVGELFF.

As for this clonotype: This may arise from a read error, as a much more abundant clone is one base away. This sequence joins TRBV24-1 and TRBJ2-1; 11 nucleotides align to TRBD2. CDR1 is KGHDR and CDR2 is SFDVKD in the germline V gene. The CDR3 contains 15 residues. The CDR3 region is CATSETSGGYNEQCF. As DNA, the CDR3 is TGTGCCACCAGTGAAACTAGCGGGGGTTACAATGAGCAGTGCTTC.

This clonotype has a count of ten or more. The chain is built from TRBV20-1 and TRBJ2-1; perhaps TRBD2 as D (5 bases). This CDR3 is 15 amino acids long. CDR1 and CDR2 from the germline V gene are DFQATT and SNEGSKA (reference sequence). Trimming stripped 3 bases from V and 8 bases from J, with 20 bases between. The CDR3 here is CSASGRPSRSYEQFF. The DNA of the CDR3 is TGCAGTGCTAGCGGCCGGCCTAGCAGGTCCTATGAGCAGTTCTTC.

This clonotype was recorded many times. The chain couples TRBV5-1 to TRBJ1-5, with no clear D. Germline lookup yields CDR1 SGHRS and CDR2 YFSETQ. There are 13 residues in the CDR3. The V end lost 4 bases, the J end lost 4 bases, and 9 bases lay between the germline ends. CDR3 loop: CASSPDPNQPQHF. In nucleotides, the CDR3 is TGCGCCAGCAGCCCCGACCCAAATCAGCCCCAGCATTTT.

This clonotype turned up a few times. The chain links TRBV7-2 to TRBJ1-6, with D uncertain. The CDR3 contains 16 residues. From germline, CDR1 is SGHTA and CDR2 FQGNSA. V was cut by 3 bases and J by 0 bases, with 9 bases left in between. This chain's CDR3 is CASSFWPSSYNSPLHF. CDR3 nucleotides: TGTGCCAGCAGCTTCTGGCCGAGCTCCTATAATTCACCCCTCCACTTT.

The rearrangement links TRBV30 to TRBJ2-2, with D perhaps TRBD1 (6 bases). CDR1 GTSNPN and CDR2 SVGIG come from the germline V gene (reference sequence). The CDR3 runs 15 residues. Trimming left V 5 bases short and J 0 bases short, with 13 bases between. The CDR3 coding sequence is TGTGCCTGGGACCCCGGGACACCGAACACCGGGGAGCTGTTTTTT. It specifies CAWDPGTPNTGELFF.

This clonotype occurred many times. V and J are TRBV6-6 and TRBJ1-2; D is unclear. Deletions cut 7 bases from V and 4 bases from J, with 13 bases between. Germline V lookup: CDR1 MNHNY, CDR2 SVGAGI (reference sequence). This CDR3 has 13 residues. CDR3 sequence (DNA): TGTGCCAGCATGGTAGGGTTAAGCTATGGCTACACCTTC. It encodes CASMVGLSYGYTF.

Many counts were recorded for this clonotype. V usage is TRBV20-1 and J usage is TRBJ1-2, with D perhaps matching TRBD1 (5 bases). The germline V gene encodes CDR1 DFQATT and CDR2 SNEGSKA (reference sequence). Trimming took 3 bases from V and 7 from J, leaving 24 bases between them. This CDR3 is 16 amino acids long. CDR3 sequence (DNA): TGCAGTGCTAGCGTTCCGGCTCAGGGTCTCGGGGGTGGCTACACCTTC. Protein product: CSASVPAQGLGGGYTF.

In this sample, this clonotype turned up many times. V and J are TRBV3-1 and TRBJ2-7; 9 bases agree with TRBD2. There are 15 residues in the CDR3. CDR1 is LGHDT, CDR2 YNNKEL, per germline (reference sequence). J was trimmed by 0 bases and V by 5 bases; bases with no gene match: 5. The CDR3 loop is CASSWTSDYSYEQYF. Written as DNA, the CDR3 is TGTGCCAGCAGCTGGACTAGCGACTACTCCTACGAGCAGTACTTC.

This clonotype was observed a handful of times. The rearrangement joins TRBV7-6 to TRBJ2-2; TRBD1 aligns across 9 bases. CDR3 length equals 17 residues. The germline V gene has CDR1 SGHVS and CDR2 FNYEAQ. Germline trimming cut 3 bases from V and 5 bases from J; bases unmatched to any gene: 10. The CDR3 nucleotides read TGTGCCAGCAGCTTCCCTCGGGACAGGGTCGGGACCGGGGAGCTGTTTTTT. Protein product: CASSFPRDRVGTGELFF.

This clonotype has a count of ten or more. The CDR3, as DNA: TGCGCCAGCAGCTTGCGGGGTTTTTCGGAAGAGACCCAGTACTTC. Its protein product is CASSLRGFSEETQYF. V usage is TRBV5-1 and J usage is TRBJ2-5; the D gene is possibly TRBD2 (5 bases). The germline CDR1 and CDR2 sequences are SGHRS and YFSETQ. The CDR3 is 15 residues long. V was cut by 1 base and J by 3 bases, with 13 bases left in between. Complete variable domain (other parts from reference TRBV5-1 and TRBJ2-5): KAGVTQTPRYLIKTRGQQVTLSCSPISGHRSVSWYQQTPGQGLQFLFEYFSETQRNKGNFPGRFSGRQFSNSRSEMNVSTLELGDSALYLCASSLRGFSEETQYFGPGTRLLVL.

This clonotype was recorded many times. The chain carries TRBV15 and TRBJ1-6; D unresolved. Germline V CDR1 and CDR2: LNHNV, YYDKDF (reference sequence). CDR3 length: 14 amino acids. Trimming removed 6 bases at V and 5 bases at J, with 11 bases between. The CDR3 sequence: CATSAEANNSPLHF. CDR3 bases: TGTGCCACCAGTGCCGAGGCCAATAATTCACCCCTCCACTTT.

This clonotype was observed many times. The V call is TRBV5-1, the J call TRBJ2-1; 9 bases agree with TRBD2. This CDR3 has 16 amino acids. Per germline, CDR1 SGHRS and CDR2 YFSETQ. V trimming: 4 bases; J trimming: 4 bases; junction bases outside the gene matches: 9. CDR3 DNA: TGCGCCAGCAGCATCCGTAGCGGGAGTTCTTACAATGAGCAGTTCTTC. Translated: CASSIRSGSSYNEQFF.

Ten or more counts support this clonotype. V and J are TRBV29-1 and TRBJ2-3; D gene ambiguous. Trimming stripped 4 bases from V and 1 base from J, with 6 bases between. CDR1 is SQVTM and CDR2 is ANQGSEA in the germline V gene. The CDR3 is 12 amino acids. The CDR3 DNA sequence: TGCAGCGTTGTGAAGGGCACAGATACGCAGTATTTT. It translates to CSVVKGTDTQYF.

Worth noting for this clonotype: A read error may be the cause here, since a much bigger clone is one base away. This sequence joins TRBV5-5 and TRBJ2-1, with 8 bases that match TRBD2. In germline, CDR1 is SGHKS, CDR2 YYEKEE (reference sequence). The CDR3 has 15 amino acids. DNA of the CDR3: TGTGCCACCAGCTTGTCACTAGCGGCCTACAATGAGCAGTTCTTC. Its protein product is CATSLSLAAYNEQFF. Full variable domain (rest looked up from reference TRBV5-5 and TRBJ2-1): DAGVTQSPTHLIKTRGQQVTLRCSPISGHKSVSWYQQVLGQGPQFIFQYYEKEERGRGNFPDRFSARQFPNYSSELNVNALLLGDSALYLCATSLSLAAYNEQFFGPGTRLTVL.

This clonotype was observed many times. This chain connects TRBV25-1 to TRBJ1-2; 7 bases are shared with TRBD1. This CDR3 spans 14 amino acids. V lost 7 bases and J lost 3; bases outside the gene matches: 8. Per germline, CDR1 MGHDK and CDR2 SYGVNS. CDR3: CASNPRGRDYGYTF. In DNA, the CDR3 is TGTGCCAGCAACCCGAGGGGGCGCGACTATGGCTACACCTTC.

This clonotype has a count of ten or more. The CDR3 nucleotides read TGTGCCAGCAGCCTGGTTCGACAGGTGAACACTGAAGCTTTCTTT. Protein sequence: CASSLVRQVNTEAFF. This chain connects TRBV11-2 to TRBJ1-1; possible D gene TRBD1, 6 bases. Germline CDR1 SGHAT, CDR2 FQNNGV. Deletions cut 5 bases from V and 0 bases from J, with 13 bases between. The CDR3 totals 15 residues.